These 19 T cell receptor beta chains share one sample of origin, sequenced in a study of metastatic and nonmetastatic thyroid tumors. No treatment of any kind had been given to any patient before thyroid surgery. TCRdb reanalyzed the PCR reads via MiXCR. Seen here are roughly 98,000 clones, 14% to 15% observed once, and the top ten hold around 3.3%. Sequenced material: blood. Receptors were obtained from a female donor with papillary thyroid cancer or a benign thyroid nodule (not recorded which). Some clones in this sample may be carry-over from other donors' samples.

This clone occurred a few times. The chain joins TRBV6-2 or TRBV6-3 to TRBJ2-1; 7 bases fit TRBD2. Germline V gives CDR1 MNHEY, CDR2 SVGEGT. This CDR3 is 17 amino acids long. V trimming: 5 bases; J trimming: 6 bases; junction bases outside the gene matches: 16. Written as DNA, the CDR3 is TGTGCCAGCAGTACCCAACCGGGAGCGGGAAATTCCAATGAGCAGTTCTTC. Its protein is CASSTQPGAGNSNEQFF.

This clone was detected many times. The rearrangement joins TRBV3-1 to TRBJ2-5; D ambiguous. The V and J ends lost 2 bases and 5 bases respectively, with 3 bases between them. CDR3 length equals 11 residues. Germline V lookup: CDR1 LGHDT, CDR2 YNNKEL (reference sequence). CDR3 in amino acids: CASSQSETQYF. The CDR3 nucleotides read TGTGCCAGCAGCCAAAGCGAGACCCAGTACTTC.

The V gene is TRBV6-1, the J gene TRBJ2-3; 8 nucleotides agree with TRBD1. Germline values: CDR1 MNHNS, CDR2 SASEGT. This CDR3 is 15 amino acids long. The V segment lost 7 bases and the J segment 5 bases; nucleotides outside the gene matches: 11. CDR3 DNA: TGTGCCAGCATGCCATTCGTCGACAGGGGAGATACGCAGTATTTT. Translating it yields CASMPFVDRGDTQYF.

This clone was counted ten times or more. The chain employs TRBV7-8 and TRBJ2-7; 8 bases agree with TRBD1. Germline values: CDR1 SGHVS, CDR2 FQNEAQ. With V trimmed by 4 bases and J by 7 bases, 12 bases remained unmatched. The CDR3 is 15 residues long. CDR3 residues: CASSSLFPGTGEQYF. The CDR3 region has the DNA TGTGCCAGCAGCTCCCTCTTCCCCGGGACAGGAGAGCAGTACTTC.

This clone was found many times. The chain is built from TRBV6-1 and TRBJ1-1; D possibly corresponds to TRBD1 (5 bases). This CDR3 is 11 amino acids long. V gave up 11 bases and J gave up 4 bases, with 11 bases separating them. Germline loops: CDR1 MNHNS, CDR2 SASEGT. The CDR3 sequence: CAAGGTTEAFF. DNA of the CDR3: TGTGCCGCCGGGGGGACCACTGAAGCTTTCTTT.

This clone was recorded at least ten times. The rearrangement joins TRBV6-5 to TRBJ1-6, with a tentative D call TRBD1 (5 bases). V was cut by 1 base and J by 7 bases, with 20 bases left in between. This CDR3 comprises 18 residues. In germline, CDR1 is MNHEY, CDR2 SVGAGI. The CDR3 loop is CASSYLESGIIVNSPLHF. The CDR3 DNA reads as TGTGCCAGCAGTTACTTGGAGTCAGGGATTATCGTAAATTCACCCCTCCACTTT.

This clone was observed at least ten times. One base away lies a much larger clone, so this may be a sequencing read error. The same CDR3 arises from other DNA sequences in this sample as well. The chain couples TRBV2 to TRBJ2-3, with TRBD2 matching over 7 bases. CDR1 and CDR2 from the germline V gene are SNHLY and FYNNEI. The CDR3 is 14 residues long. The CDR3 loop reads CASSGVAGHDTQYF. As DNA, the CDR3 is TGCGCCAGCAGTGGAGTAGCGGGCCACGATACGCAGTATTTT.

The J gene is TRBJ2-5, the V gene TRBV11-2; 8 bases line up with TRBD2. Unmatched junction bases numbered 11, after V lost 4 bases and J lost 1 base. The CDR3 is 17 residues long. In germline, CDR1 is SGHAT, CDR2 FQNNGV. DNA for the CDR3: TGTGCCAGCAGCTACGAGGGTGGTAGCGGGACCCAAGAGACCCAGTACTTC. This codes for CASSYEGGSGTQETQYF.

This clone occurred many times. J is TRBJ1-6 and V is TRBV28, with no clear D. Trimming cost V 7 bases and J 0 bases, with 7 bases left between them. Germline V gene data show CDR1 as MDHEN and CDR2 as SYDVKM. This CDR3 has 14 residues. In DNA, the CDR3 is TGTGCCAGCACCCTTTACTCCTATAATTCACCCCTCCACTTT. Its protein is CASTLYSYNSPLHF.

The chain couples TRBV28 to TRBJ1-6; 8 positions agree with TRBD1. The trim removed 3 bases at V and 9 bases at J, leaving 4 bases unmatched. This CDR3 region has 14 residues. CDR1 is MDHEN, CDR2 SYDVKM, per germline. Written as DNA, the CDR3 is TGTGCCAGCAGTTTGGGGACAGGTGGTTCACCCCTCCACTTT. Translation gives CASSLGTGGSPLHF.

The sample holds a few counts of this clone. The missing conserved phenylalanine or tryptophan at the end of this CDR3 makes a read error likely. The genes are TRBV6-1 and TRBJ2-7; 9 bases map to TRBD2. The CDR3 consists of 14 residues. From germline, CDR1 is MNHNS and CDR2 SASEGT. The CDR3 region is CVSTPAGGTYEQYI. The CDR3 DNA follows: TGTGTCAGCACCCCAGCGGGGGGTACCTACGAGCAGTACATC.

This clone came up many times. The chain is built from TRBV11-1 and TRBJ2-3; possible D gene TRBD1, 5 bases. V lost 4 bases, J lost 2 bases, and 13 bases lay in between. The germline gives CDR1 SGHAT, CDR2 FQDESV (reference sequence). This CDR3 comprises 15 residues. The CDR3 reads CASSSSGHYTDTQYF. The CDR3 DNA reads TGTGCCAGCAGCTCATCTGGACACTACACAGATACGCAGTATTTT.

This clone was observed at least ten times. The sample holds other DNA sequences that translate to the same CDR3. The chain uses TRBV7-8 and TRBJ2-5, with TRBD2 matching over 11 bases. Germline CDR1 reads SGHVS; CDR2 reads FQNEAQ. CDR3 size: 14 residues. Germline trimming cut 4 bases from V and 5 bases from J; bases unmatched to any gene: 3. The CDR3 region has the DNA TGTGCCAGCAGCTCTCGGACTAGCGGGGAGACCCAGTACTTC. It yields the protein CASSSRTSGETQYF. Filled out from reference TRBV7-8 and TRBJ2-5, the complete variable domain reads GAGVSQSPRYKVAKRGQDVALRCDPISGHVSLFWYQQALGQGPEFLTYFQNEAQLDKSGLPSDRFFAERPEGSVSTLKIQRTQQEDSAVYLCASSSRTSGETQYFGPGTRLLVL.

The sample holds many counts of this clone. The chain has TRBV6-5 and TRBJ1-1, with D uncertain. V lost 3 bases and J 3 bases, leaving 5 bases between the germline ends. Looked up from germline, CDR1 is MNHEY and CDR2 is SVGAGI. This CDR3 has 12 amino acids. CDR3 protein: CASSYGDTEAFF. For the CDR3, the DNA is TGTGCCAGCAGTTATGGGGACACTGAAGCTTTCTTT.

This clone was seen at least ten times. The chain combines TRBV6-1 with TRBJ2-7; D is uncertain. The germline V gene encodes CDR1 MNHNS and CDR2 SASEGT. Trimming pared 6 bases from V and 6 bases from J, leaving 6 bases between. The CDR3 spans 10 residues. In DNA, the CDR3 is TGTGCCAGCAGCCTCTCCGAGCAGTACTTC. Residues: CASSLSEQYF.

This clone came up many times. The chain uses TRBV12-3 or TRBV12-4 and TRBJ2-1; TRBD1 matches at 9 bases. Losses at the gene ends were 5 bases for V and 9 bases for J; bases not matched to a gene: 14. This CDR3 has 16 residues. Here the CDR3 DNA reads TGTGCCAGCAGTGGGACGGGACAGGGAGTGGCTACTGAGCAGTTCTTC. Its protein is CASSGTGQGVATEQFF.

In the case of this clone: Because it lacks the conserved phenylalanine or tryptophan at the end, this CDR3 is likely a read error. This chain links TRBV6-9 with TRBJ1-2; D call uncertain. Germline V gives CDR1 MNHGY, CDR2 SVAAGI. The CDR3 consists of 11 residues. CDR3 coding DNA: TGCGCCAGCAGTGACGCCAATGGCTACACCGTC. It codes for CASSDANGYTV.

This clone was counted ten times or more. The gene calls are TRBV6-1 and TRBJ1-2, with D possibly TRBD1 on 5 matching bases. The germline gives CDR1 MNHNS, CDR2 SASEGT. This CDR3 comprises 13 residues. With 3 bases removed from V and 4 bases from J, the gap between germline ends came to 9 bases. The CDR3 DNA is TGTGCCAGCAGTGAGGGGGGACCCTATGGCTACACCTTC. Amino acids: CASSEGGPYGYTF.

This clone was counted ten times or more. The V gene is TRBV20-1, the J gene TRBJ2-5; the match to TRBD2 covers 7 bases. The trim removed 6 bases at V and 1 base at J, leaving 5 bases unmatched. Germline V lookup: CDR1 DFQATT, CDR2 SNEGSKA (reference sequence). The CDR3 runs to 13 residues. The CDR3 region is CSAKLASQETQYF. The CDR3 bases are TGCAGTGCCAAACTAGCGTCCCAAGAGACCCAGTACTTC.